This TCR beta chain originates from a study of Ad26.COV2.S vaccination and SARS-CoV-2 variants. Whole-study context: Donor had been placed in the Ad26.COV2.S arm of the COV1001 trial. Dosing was one shot or two shots 56 days apart.

Study outcomes and limitations: Those who received vaccine or placebo ended up with similar non-spike TCR breadth.

Data came from immunoSEQ multiplex PCR; TCRdb stores just in-frame clones and leaves some out. Among about 480,000 clones listed, around 85% were seen once. Germline V lookup: CDR1 LNHDA, CDR2 SQIVND (reference sequence). V was cut by 2 bases and J by 0 bases, with 8 bases left in between. The CDR3 consists of 14 residues. Treatment meaning: about 20 received Ad26.COV2.S at low or high dose, single or two shots; 5 received placebo; per-sample allocation not given. Collection of the samples took place on day 63 after the first injection of vaccine or placebo. To note about this clone: What it recognizes is unknown.

The sequencing used peripheral blood, collected in a trial of Ad26.COV2.S vaccine versus placebo. The sequence came from a person aged 18 to 65 who received the Ad26.COV2.S COVID-19 vaccine or a placebo. The chain is built from TRBV19 and TRBJ2-7; no clear D gene. The CDR3 nucleotides read TGTGCCAGTAGTATACAGGTGACCTCCTACGAGCAGTACTTC. It specifies CASSIQVTSYEQYF.